What follows are 11 T cell receptor beta chains derived from one specimen sequenced in a study of shared clonotypes between healthy human individuals. The assay was immunoSEQ multiplex PCR, and TCRdb's table has in-frame clones only and misses some. The table has more than 2,000,000 clones, more than 85% seen once; the top ten hold 0.3% to 0.4%. The source material was naive CD4+ T cells from PBMCs. Subset of the sample: CD45RA+ positively selected. Receptors were obtained from a man younger than 35 in good health. Some clones in this sample may be carry-over from other donors' samples.

V gene TRBV29-1 combines with J gene TRBJ2-5; D is uncertain. V lost 5 bases and J 5 bases, leaving 9 bases between the germline ends. Germline V gene data show CDR1 as SQVTM and CDR2 as ANQGSEA. The CDR3 loop spans 11 amino acids. CDR3 DNA sequence: TGCAGCGTTTCTAAGACGGAGACCCAGTACTTC. Its protein product is CSVSKTETQYF.

This clone occurred once. The chain is built from TRBV10-3 and TRBJ1-1; the D gene is possibly TRBD1 (5 bases). The CDR3 loop spans 12 amino acids. V was trimmed by 10 bases and J by 3 bases, leaving 12 bases between them. From germline, CDR1 is ENHRY and CDR2 SYGVKD. CDR3 in amino acids: CATAGRDTEAFF. The CDR3 DNA is TGTGCCACGGCGGGGCGGGACACTGAAGCTTTCTTT.

This clone has only one observation. This sequence joins TRBV7-7 and TRBJ2-5; no clear D. CDR1 and CDR2 (germline): SSHAT, FNYEAQ (reference sequence). V lost 5 bases, J lost 1 base, and 20 bases lay in between. The CDR3 totals 17 residues. CDR3 DNA: TGTGCCAGCAGCCCCCGTTTAAGCGCGGATCCCCAAGAGACCCAGTACTTC. As protein: CASSPRLSADPQETQYF.

This clone was counted a single time. The V call is TRBV7-3, the J call TRBJ2-7, with no clear D. Germline CDR1 is SGHTA and CDR2 is FQGTGA. The CDR3 covers 11 residues. Trimming cost V 6 bases and J 2 bases, with 5 bases left between them. The CDR3 is CASSSPYEQYF. In nucleotides, the CDR3 is TGTGCCAGCAGTTCCCCCTACGAGCAGTACTTC.

The rearrangement uses TRBV5-1 and TRBJ1-3, with 11 bases matching TRBD1. Germline V gene data show CDR1 as SGHRS and CDR2 as YFSETQ. After removal of 4 bases from V and 4 bases from J, the junction contained 7 bases not matched to a gene. CDR3 length equals 16 residues. This CDR3 is CASSPGQGAWGNTIYF. DNA of the CDR3: TGCGCCAGCAGCCCCGGACAGGGGGCATGGGGAAACACCATATATTTT.

The chain has TRBV27 and TRBJ2-5; 7 bases fit TRBD1. The ends lost 4 bases at V and 5 bases at J; junction bases unmatched: 7. This CDR3 comprises 14 residues. Germline loops: CDR1 MNHEY, CDR2 SMNVEV (reference sequence). The chain's CDR3 is CASSSPDRVETQYF. Written as DNA, the CDR3 is TGTGCCAGCAGTTCTCCCGACAGGGTGGAGACCCAGTACTTC.

This clone has just one count. The genes are TRBV2 and TRBJ2-7; 9 bases fit TRBD2. The CDR3 runs to 16 residues. After removal of 2 bases from V and 4 bases from J, the junction contained 9 bases not matched to a gene. The germline V gene encodes CDR1 SNHLY and CDR2 FYNNEI. The CDR3 reads CASSETEGLAVYEQYF. CDR3 coding DNA: TGTGCCAGCAGTGAAACGGAGGGACTAGCAGTATACGAGCAGTACTTC.

The chain joins TRBV19 to TRBJ2-2; TRBD1 matches 9 bases. Trimming removed 7 bases from V and 5 bases from J; junction bases left unmatched: 5. This CDR3 region has 14 residues. The germline gives CDR1 LNHDA, CDR2 SQIVND (reference sequence). The CDR3 is CASIGDRDTGELFF. DNA for the CDR3: TGTGCCAGTATCGGGGACAGGGATACCGGGGAGCTGTTTTTT.

The chain recombines TRBV15 with TRBJ1-5, with no clear D. Germline CDR1 LNHNV, CDR2 YYDKDF (reference sequence). V lost 0 bases and J 3 bases, leaving 9 bases between the germline ends. The CDR3 has 15 residues. The CDR3: CATSRDSKPNQPQHF. The CDR3 nucleotides read TGTGCCACCAGCAGAGATTCCAAACCCAATCAGCCCCAGCATTTT.

The chain has TRBV2 and TRBJ2-7; unclear D gene. Trimming removed 7 bases from V and 6 bases from J, with 10 bases in between. From germline, CDR1 is SNHLY and CDR2 FYNNEI. This CDR3 has 11 amino acids. This CDR3 reads CASKRVLEQYF. In DNA form, the CDR3 reads TGTGCCAGCAAACGGGTGCTCGAGCAGTACTTC.

The chain carries TRBV7-8 and TRBJ2-5, with TRBD2 as a possible D gene (6 bases). CDR1 SGHVS and CDR2 FQNEAQ come from the germline V gene. The V and J ends lost 1 base and 1 base respectively, with 7 bases between them. The CDR3 spans 14 residues. CDR3 protein: CASSLVGLQETQYF. The CDR3, as DNA: TGTGCCAGCAGCTTAGTGGGACTCCAAGAGACCCAGTACTTC.